The 22 T cell receptor beta chains below come from one sample, sequenced in a study of STAT5B mutations in CD4+ large granular lymphocyte leukemia. Here immunoSEQ multiplex PCR was the method, and the copy in TCRdb shows in-frame clones only, minus some. The table shows roughly 30,000 clones, with 65% to 85% occurring only once. The sequenced material came from CD4+ T cells from blood buffy coats. The source is a human donor in good health.

The V call is TRBV23-1, the J call TRBJ2-2; 12 positions match TRBD2. TRBV23-1 is labeled an ORF, and its function is uncertain. With V trimmed by 8 bases and J by 5 bases, 12 bases remained unmatched. The CDR3 contains 17 residues. The CDR3 bases are TGCGCCAGCGGCCCTAGCGGGGGGGCGAGGAGGACCGGGGAGCTGTTTTTT. It specifies CASGPSGGARRTGELFF.

This rearrangement joins TRBV7-2 to TRBJ2-3; D is possibly TRBD2 (6 bases). The V end lost 0 bases, the J end lost 3 bases, and 13 bases lay between the germline ends. The CDR3 has 16 amino acids. Germline values: CDR1 SGHTA, CDR2 FQGNSA. CDR3: CASSLALGGATDTQYF. The CDR3 DNA reads TGTGCCAGCAGCTTAGCGCTGGGCGGGGCGACAGATACGCAGTATTTT.

The J gene is TRBJ1-1, the V gene TRBV5-1; unclear D gene. Germline values: CDR1 SGHRS, CDR2 YFSETQ. The CDR3 loop spans 14 amino acids. The V and J ends lost 0 bases and 3 bases respectively, with 9 bases between them. This CDR3 reads CASSLADGDTEAFF. CDR3 nucleotides: TGCGCCAGCAGCTTGGCCGACGGGGACACTGAAGCTTTCTTT.

The chain joins TRBV4-3 to TRBJ2-7; weak D call: TRBD1 (7 bases). This CDR3 region has 15 residues. V was clipped by 3 bases and J by 5 bases, with 17 bases between them. Germline V lookup: CDR1 LGHNA, CDR2 YSLEER. The CDR3: CASSQDETGRNEQYF. Written as DNA, the CDR3 is TGCGCCAGCAGCCAGGACGAGACAGGGAGGAACGAGCAGTACTTC.

The chain has TRBV7-2 and TRBJ1-3; D uncertain. Germline CDR1 is SGHTA and CDR2 is FQGNSA. Trimming removed 3 bases at V and 0 bases at J, with 6 bases between. The CDR3 covers 14 residues. The CDR3 DNA follows: TGTGCCAGCAGCTTGGTGGTCTCTGGAAACACCATATATTTT. As protein: CASSLVVSGNTIYF.

V is TRBV19 and J is TRBJ2-5, with D possibly being TRBD1 (6 bases). Germline V CDR1 and CDR2: LNHDA, SQIVND (reference sequence). The CDR3 consists of 13 residues. V shed 5 bases and J shed 6 bases, with 13 bases lying between them. CDR3 protein: CASSSDSIQTQYF. The CDR3, as DNA: TGTGCCAGTAGTTCGGACAGTATCCAGACCCAGTACTTC.

This clone was recorded only once. This rearrangement joins TRBV27 to TRBJ2-5; possible D gene TRBD2, 5 bases. CDR3 length: 13 amino acids. Trimming removed 2 bases from V and 3 bases from J, with 7 bases in between. Germline CDR1 is MNHEY and CDR2 is SMNVEV (reference sequence). DNA for the CDR3: TGTGCCAGCAGTTTACGGGGTGAAGAGACCCAGTACTTC. Its protein is CASSLRGEETQYF.

The rearrangement links TRBV28 to TRBJ1-5; no clear D. The CDR3 is 12 residues long. Trimming cost V 3 bases and J 3 bases, with 3 bases left between them. The germline gives CDR1 MDHEN, CDR2 SYDVKM. CDR3 sequence: CASSFINQPQHF. The CDR3 coding sequence is TGTGCCAGCAGTTTTATCAATCAGCCCCAGCATTTT.

The chain recombines TRBV9 with TRBJ1-1; D not resolved. Looked up from germline, CDR1 is SGDLS and CDR2 is YYNGEE. The V end was cut by 1 base, the J end by 1 base, with 5 bases between. CDR3 size: 13 residues. The CDR3 coding sequence is TGTGCCAGCAGCGTATCGGCGAACACTGAAGCTTTCTTT. This sequence encodes CASSVSANTEAFF.

The CDR3 coding sequence is TGTGCCAGCCTAAACCGGGACAGGGCTTTATCCGGGGAGCTGTTTTTT. It encodes CASLNRDRALSGELFF. The V call is TRBV28, the J call TRBJ2-2, with 9 nucleotides matching TRBD1. CDR3 length equals 16 residues. Germline V gene sequence: CDR1 MDHEN, CDR2 SYDVKM. The V and J ends lost 8 bases and 6 bases, in that order; junction bases with no gene match: 13.

The rearrangement joins TRBV27 to TRBJ2-7; maybe TRBD1 (5 bases). The CDR3 is made up of 13 amino acids. Germline V lookup: CDR1 MNHEY, CDR2 SMNVEV (reference sequence). The V gene lost 6 bases and the J gene lost 3 bases, with 12 bases spanning the gap. This CDR3 reads CASRGVGYYEQYV. In DNA, the CDR3 is TGTGCCAGCAGAGGGGTAGGGTACTACGAGCAGTACGTC.

This chain uses TRBV5-1 with TRBJ2-2; D gene unclear. In germline, CDR1 is SGHRS, CDR2 YFSETQ. The CDR3 is 16 amino acids. The V gene lost 0 bases and the J gene lost 4 bases, with 13 bases spanning the gap. The CDR3 DNA is TGCGCCAGCAGCTTGGGGCTGGGTTCGGGCACCGGGGAGCTGTTTTTT. It translates to CASSLGLGSGTGELFF.

This clone has a handful of counts. V usage is TRBV25-1 and J usage is TRBJ1-2; 9 nucleotides match TRBD1. Germline CDR1 is MGHDK and CDR2 is SYGVNS. This CDR3 is 14 amino acids long. V trimming: 5 bases; J trimming: 7 bases; junction bases outside the gene matches: 8. The CDR3 here is CASSILQGAGGYTF. CDR3 in DNA: TGTGCCAGCAGTATCCTACAGGGGGCGGGTGGCTACACCTTC.

The rearrangement links TRBV18 to TRBJ2-3; no clear D. The CDR3 sequence is 17 residues long. V was pared by 0 bases and J by 2 bases, with 15 bases between. CDR1 KGHSH and CDR2 LQKENI come from the germline V gene. The CDR3 loop reads CASSPPFLNIHTDTQYF. For the CDR3, the DNA is TGTGCCAGCTCACCACCGTTTCTGAACATTCACACAGATACGCAGTATTTT.

The V call is TRBV7-2, the J call TRBJ1-6, with D possibly TRBD1 on 5 matching bases. V was shortened by 2 bases and J by 10 bases, with 18 bases between the two germline ends. The CDR3 is made up of 16 amino acids. CDR1 SGHTA and CDR2 FQGNSA come from the germline V gene. In DNA form, the CDR3 reads TGTGCCAGCAGCTTACAGGGAAGAACCTCCGGCTCACCCCTCCACTTT. This translates into CASSLQGRTSGSPLHF.

This clone appeared a single time. CDR3 sequence reads: CASSPGGNEKLFF. The CDR3 bases are TGTGCCAGCAGCCCAGGTGGGAATGAAAAACTGTTTTTT. This chain links TRBV11-2 with TRBJ1-4; D is unresolved. Trimming shortened V by 5 bases and J by 5 bases, and 9 bases separated the two germline ends. CDR3 size: 13 residues. Germline V gives CDR1 SGHAT, CDR2 FQNNGV.

The chain recombines TRBV5-6 with TRBJ2-3, with 11 bases fitting TRBD2. This CDR3 is built from 16 residues. In germline, CDR1 is SGHDT, CDR2 YYEEEE. J lost 1 base, V lost 3 bases, and 4 bases had no gene match. The CDR3, as DNA: TGTGCCAGCAGCTGCCCGACTAGCGGGGGCACAGATACGCAGTATTTT. This sequence encodes CASSCPTSGGTDTQYF.

In its sample, this clone was seen a few times. The rearrangement joins TRBV7-6 to TRBJ1-6; 7 bases line up with TRBD1. This CDR3 is built from 14 residues. The V segment lost 5 bases and the J segment 4 bases; nucleotides outside the gene matches: 2. The V gene's germline CDR1 is SGHVS and CDR2 FNYEAQ. The CDR3: CASSAGQYNSPLHF. The CDR3 DNA sequence: TGTGCCAGCAGCGCGGGACAGTATAATTCACCCCTCCACTTT. The whole variable domain, remainder taken from reference TRBV7-6 and TRBJ1-6, is GAGVSQSPRYKVTKRGQDVALRCDPISGHVSLYWYRQALGQGPEFLTYFNYEAQQDKSGLPNDRFSAERPEGSISTLTIQRTEQRDSAMYRCASSAGQYNSPLHFGNGTRLTVT.

J is TRBJ1-2 and V is TRBV5-4; D gene uncertain. V gave up 4 bases and J gave up 4 bases, with 17 bases separating them. This CDR3 contains 15 residues. Germline V CDR1 and CDR2: SGHNT, YYREEE (reference sequence). The CDR3 nucleotides are TGTGCCAGCAGCAGAGAGGGTTCCGTTAGCTATGGCTACACCTTC. This codes for CASSREGSVSYGYTF.

The V and J genes are TRBV19 and TRBJ1-3, with D unclear. The CDR3 consists of 15 residues. Per germline, CDR1 LNHDA and CDR2 SQIVND (reference sequence). V was cut by 3 bases and J by 7 bases, with 16 bases left in between. CDR3 bases: TGTGCCAGTAGTATGGTAACGGAAGGGCTGAACACCATATATTTT. Amino acids: CASSMVTEGLNTIYF.

The genes are TRBV4-1 and TRBJ2-1, with 13 bases aligning to TRBD2. J lost 4 bases, V lost 4 bases, and 4 bases had no gene match. This CDR3 contains 16 residues. CDR1 and CDR2 from the germline V gene are MGHRA and YSYEKL. The CDR3 loop is CASSLRGLAGYNEQFF. In nucleotides, the CDR3 is TGCGCCAGCAGCCTCAGGGGACTAGCGGGGTACAATGAGCAGTTCTTC.

The genes are TRBV5-1 and TRBJ2-6, with 9 bases aligning to TRBD1. Trimming cost V 0 bases and J 1 base; bases outside gene matches: 2. The germline gives CDR1 SGHRS, CDR2 YFSETQ. The CDR3 runs to 17 residues. CDR3 loop: CASSLEGQGSGANVLTF. CDR3 nucleotide sequence: TGCGCCAGCAGCTTGGAGGGACAGGGTTCTGGGGCCAACGTCCTGACTTTC. Together with reference TRBV5-1 and TRBJ2-6, the CDR3 gives the full variable domain: KAGVTQTPRYLIKTRGQQVTLSCSPISGHRSVSWYQQTPGQGLQFLFEYFSETQRNKGNFPGRFSGRQFSNSRSEMNVSTLELGDSALYLCASSLEGQGSGANVLTFGAGSRLTVL.